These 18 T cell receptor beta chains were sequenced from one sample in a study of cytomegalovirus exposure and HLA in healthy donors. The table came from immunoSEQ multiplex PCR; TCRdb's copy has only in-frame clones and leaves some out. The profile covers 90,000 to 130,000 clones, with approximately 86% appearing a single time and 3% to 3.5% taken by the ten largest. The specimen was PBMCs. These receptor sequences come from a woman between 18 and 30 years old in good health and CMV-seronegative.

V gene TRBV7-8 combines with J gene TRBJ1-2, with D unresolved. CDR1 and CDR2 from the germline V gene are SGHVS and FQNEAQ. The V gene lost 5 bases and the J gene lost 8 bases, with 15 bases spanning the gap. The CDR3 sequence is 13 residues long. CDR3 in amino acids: CASSPREDSGYTF. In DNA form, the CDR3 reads TGTGCCAGCAGCCCCCGGGAGGATAGCGGCTACACCTTC. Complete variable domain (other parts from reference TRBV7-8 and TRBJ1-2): GAGVSQSPRYKVAKRGQDVALRCDPISGHVSLFWYQQALGQGPEFLTYFQNEAQLDKSGLPSDRFFAERPEGSVSTLKIQRTQQEDSAVYLCASSPREDSGYTFGSGTRLTVV.

CDR3 bases: TGTGCCAGCAGCGTAGGGTCGGGACCGGGGGACTACGAGCAGTACTTC. Translation: CASSVGSGPGDYEQYF. V is TRBV9 and J is TRBJ2-7, with D perhaps TRBD2 (6 bases). This CDR3 is 16 amino acids long. CDR1 is SGDLS, CDR2 YYNGEE, per germline. Trimming took off 0 bases at V and 3 bases at J, with 16 bases between the two ends.

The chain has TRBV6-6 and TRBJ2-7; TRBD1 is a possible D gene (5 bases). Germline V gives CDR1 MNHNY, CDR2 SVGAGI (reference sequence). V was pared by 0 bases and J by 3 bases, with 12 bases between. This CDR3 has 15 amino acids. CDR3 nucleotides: TGTGCCAGCAGTTACTCGAAGGGCAGGGTCTACGAGCAGTACTTC. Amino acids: CASSYSKGRVYEQYF.

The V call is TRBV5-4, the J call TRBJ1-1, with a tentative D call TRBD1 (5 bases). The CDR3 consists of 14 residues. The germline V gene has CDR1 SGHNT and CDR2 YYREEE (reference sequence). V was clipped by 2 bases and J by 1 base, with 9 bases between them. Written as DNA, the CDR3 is TGTGCCAGCAGCTTCGGGACTCAGAACACTGAAGCTTTCTTT. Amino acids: CASSFGTQNTEAFF.

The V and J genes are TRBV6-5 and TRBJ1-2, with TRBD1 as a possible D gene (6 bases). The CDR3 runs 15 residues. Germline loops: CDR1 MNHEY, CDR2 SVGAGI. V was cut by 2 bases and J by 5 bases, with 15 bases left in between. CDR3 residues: CASSYKRQAYYGYTF. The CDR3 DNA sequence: TGTGCCAGCAGTTACAAACGACAGGCGTATTATGGCTACACCTTC.

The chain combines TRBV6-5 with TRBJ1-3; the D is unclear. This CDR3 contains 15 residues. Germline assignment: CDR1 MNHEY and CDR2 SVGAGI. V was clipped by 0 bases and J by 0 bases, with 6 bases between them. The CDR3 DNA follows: TGTGCCAGCAGTTACTCCCCAGGCTCTGGAAACACCATATATTTT. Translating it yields CASSYSPGSGNTIYF.

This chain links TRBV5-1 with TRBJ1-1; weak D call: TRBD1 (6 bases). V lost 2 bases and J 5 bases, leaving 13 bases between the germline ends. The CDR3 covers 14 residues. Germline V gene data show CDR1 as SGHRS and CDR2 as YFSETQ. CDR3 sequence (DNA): TGCGCCAGCAGCTTAGGGTCAGGGGTAACTGAAGCTTTCTTT. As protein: CASSLGSGVTEAFF.

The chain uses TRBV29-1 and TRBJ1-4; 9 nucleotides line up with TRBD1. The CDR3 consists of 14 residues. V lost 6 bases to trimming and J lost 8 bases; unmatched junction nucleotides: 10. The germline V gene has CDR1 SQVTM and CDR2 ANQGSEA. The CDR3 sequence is CSVLQGAEGEKLFF. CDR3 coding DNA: TGCAGCGTCCTACAGGGGGCTGAGGGGGAAAAACTGTTTTTT.

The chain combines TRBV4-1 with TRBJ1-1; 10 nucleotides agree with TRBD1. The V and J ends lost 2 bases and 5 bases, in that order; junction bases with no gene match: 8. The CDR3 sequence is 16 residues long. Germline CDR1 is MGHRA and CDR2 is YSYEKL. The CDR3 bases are TGCGCCAGCAGCCAACCGATTGGGACAGGGGAAACTGAAGCTTTCTTT. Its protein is CASSQPIGTGETEAFF.

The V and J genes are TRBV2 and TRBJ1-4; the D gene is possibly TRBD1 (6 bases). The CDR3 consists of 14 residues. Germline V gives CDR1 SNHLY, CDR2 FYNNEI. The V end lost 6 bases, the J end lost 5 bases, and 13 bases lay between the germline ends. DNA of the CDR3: TGTGCCAGCAGACCACAGGGCCAGAATGAAAAACTGTTTTTT. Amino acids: CASRPQGQNEKLFF.

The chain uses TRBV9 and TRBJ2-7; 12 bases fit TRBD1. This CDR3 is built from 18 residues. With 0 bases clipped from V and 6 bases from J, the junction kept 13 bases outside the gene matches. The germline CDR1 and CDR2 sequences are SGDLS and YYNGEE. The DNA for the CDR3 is TGTGCCAGCAGCGTAGAGGGTGAAGTTGGGACAGGGGGCCTCGAGCAGTACTTC. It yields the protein CASSVEGEVGTGGLEQYF.

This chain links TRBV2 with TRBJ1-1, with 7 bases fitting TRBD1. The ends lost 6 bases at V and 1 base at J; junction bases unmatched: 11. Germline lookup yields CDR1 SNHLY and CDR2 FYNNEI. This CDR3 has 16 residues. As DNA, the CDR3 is TGTGCCAGCAGCCCCTACCCAGGGACAGCGAACACTGAAGCTTTCTTT. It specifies CASSPYPGTANTEAFF.

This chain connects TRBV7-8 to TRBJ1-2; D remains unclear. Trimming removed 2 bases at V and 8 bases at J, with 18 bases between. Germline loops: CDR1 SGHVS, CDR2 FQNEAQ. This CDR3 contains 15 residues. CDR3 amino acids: CASSLLRVPDAGYTF. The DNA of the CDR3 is TGTGCCAGCAGCTTACTTCGGGTCCCCGACGCGGGCTACACCTTC.

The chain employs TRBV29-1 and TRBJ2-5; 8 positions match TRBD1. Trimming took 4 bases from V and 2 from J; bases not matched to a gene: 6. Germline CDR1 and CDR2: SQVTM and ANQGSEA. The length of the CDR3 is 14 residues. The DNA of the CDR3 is TGCAGCGTTGCGGTTTGGGACAGGCAAGAGACCCAGTACTTC. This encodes CSVAVWDRQETQYF.

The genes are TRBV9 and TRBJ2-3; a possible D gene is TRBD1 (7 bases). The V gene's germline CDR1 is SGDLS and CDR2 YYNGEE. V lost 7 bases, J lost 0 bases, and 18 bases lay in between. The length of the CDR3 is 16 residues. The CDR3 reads CASEGAGGGSTDTQYF. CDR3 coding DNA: TGTGCCAGCGAGGGGGCGGGTGGAGGGAGCACAGATACGCAGTATTTT. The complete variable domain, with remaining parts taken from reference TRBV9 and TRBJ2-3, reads DSGVTQTPKHLITATGQRVTLRCSPRSGDLSVYWYQQSLDQGLQFLIQYYNGEERAKGNILERFSAQQFPDLHSELNLSSLELGDSALYFCASEGAGGGSTDTQYFGPGTRLTVL.

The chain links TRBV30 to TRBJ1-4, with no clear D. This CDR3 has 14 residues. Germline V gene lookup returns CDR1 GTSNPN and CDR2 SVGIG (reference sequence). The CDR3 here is CAAAELATNEKLFF. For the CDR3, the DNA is TGTGCGGCAGCGGAACTTGCAACTAATGAAAAACTGTTTTTT.

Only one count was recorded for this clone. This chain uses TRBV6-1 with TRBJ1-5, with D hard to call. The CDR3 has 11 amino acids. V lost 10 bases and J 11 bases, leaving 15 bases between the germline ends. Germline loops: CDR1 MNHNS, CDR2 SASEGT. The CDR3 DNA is TGTGCCACCTGGACCGCCGGGACCCAGCATTTT. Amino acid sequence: CATWTAGTQHF.

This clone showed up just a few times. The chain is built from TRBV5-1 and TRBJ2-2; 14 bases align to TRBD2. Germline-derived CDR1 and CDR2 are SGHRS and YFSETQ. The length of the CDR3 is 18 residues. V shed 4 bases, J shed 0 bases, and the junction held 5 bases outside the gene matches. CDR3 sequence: CASSSRTSGGTNTGELFF. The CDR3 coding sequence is TGCGCCAGCAGCAGCCGGACTAGCGGGGGGACGAACACCGGGGAGCTGTTTTTT.